This is a list of T cell receptor beta chains from one sample in a study of shared clonotypes between healthy human individuals. Repertoires were generated with immunoSEQ multiplex PCR, while TCRdb's copy carries only in-frame clones and drops some. Of around 700,000 clones listed, roughly 72% are singletons. Specimen: memory CD4+ T cells sorted from blood. Every receptor here comes from a woman in her thirties in good health. CDR3s include the opening cysteine and the closing phenylalanine or tryptophan. The D gene is left open where the match is weak. Size tells how often a clone was seen (once, few, many) or the class of an expanded clone, and some rows leave it out.

cdr3_aa: CSVRGAGNTIYF
cdr3_nt: TGCAGCGTTAGGGGGGCTGGAAACACCATATATTTT
j_call: TRBJ1-3
clone_size: NA
v_call: TRBV29-1
d_call: NA
cdr3_length: 12

cdr3_aa: CSVGHRDRKNGANVLTF
cdr3_nt: TGCAGCGTTGGGCACCGGGACAGAAAGAATGGGGCCAACGTCCTGACTTTC
j_call: TRBJ2-6
clone_size: NA
v_call: TRBV29-1
d_call: TRBD1
cdr3_length: 17

cdr3_aa: CAWSVRVRGSLGNQPQHF
cdr3_nt: TGTGCCTGGAGTGTGAGGGTCCGTGGAAGCTTAGGCAATCAGCCCCAGCATTTT
j_call: TRBJ1-5
clone_size: NA
v_call: TRBV30
d_call: NA
cdr3_length: 18

cdr3_aa: CASSYTTGAMNNEQFF
cdr3_nt: TGTGCCAGCAGTTACACGACAGGGGCGATGAACAATGAGCAGTTCTTC
j_call: TRBJ2-1
clone_size: NA
v_call: TRBV28
d_call: TRBD1
cdr3_length: 16

cdr3_aa: CASSLAPEGQGGTGELFF
cdr3_nt: TGCGCCAGCAGCTTGGCGCCCGAAGGACAGGGAGGCACCGGGGAGCTGTTTTTT
j_call: TRBJ2-2
clone_size: few
v_call: TRBV5-1
d_call: TRBD1
cdr3_length: 18

cdr3_aa: CAWSLDQPQHF
cdr3_nt: TGTGCCTGGAGCCTTGATCAGCCCCAGCATTTT
j_call: TRBJ1-5
clone_size: few
v_call: TRBV30
d_call: NA
cdr3_length: 11

cdr3_aa: CASSLGNEQYF
cdr3_nt: TGTGCCAGCAGCTTAGGCAACGAGCAGTACTTC
j_call: TRBJ2-7
clone_size: NA
v_call: TRBV7-9
d_call: NA
cdr3_length: 11

cdr3_aa: CASSVARGNEQFF
cdr3_nt: TGTGCCAGCAGTGTAGCTAGAGGAAATGAGCAGTTCTTC
j_call: TRBJ2-1
clone_size: NA
v_call: TRBV25-1
d_call: NA
cdr3_length: 13

cdr3_aa: CASRPETGVNEQFF
cdr3_nt: TGCGCCAGCAGACCTGAAACAGGGGTCAATGAGCAGTTCTTC
j_call: TRBJ2-1
clone_size: NA
v_call: TRBV5-1
d_call: TRBD1
cdr3_length: 14

cdr3_aa: CASSYSQGSHTQYF
cdr3_nt: TGTGCCAGCAGTTACTCGCAGGGTTCACATACGCAGTATTTT
j_call: TRBJ2-3
clone_size: NA
v_call: TRBV6-5
d_call: NA
cdr3_length: 14

cdr3_aa: CASSETGGNQPQHF
cdr3_nt: TGCGCCAGCAGCGAGACAGGGGGCAATCAGCCCCAGCATTTT
j_call: TRBJ1-5
clone_size: NA
v_call: TRBV10-2
d_call: TRBD1
cdr3_length: 14

cdr3_aa: CASSERPGTSTDTQYF
cdr3_nt: TGTGCCAGCAGTGAACGTCCCGGGACTAGCACAGATACGCAGTATTTT
j_call: TRBJ2-3
clone_size: NA
v_call: TRBV6-1
d_call: NA
cdr3_length: 16

cdr3_aa: CASSIGTATSQSQHF
cdr3_nt: TGTGCCAGTAGTATCGGGACAGCGACCAGTCAGTCCCAGCATTTT
j_call: TRBJ1-5
clone_size: few
v_call: TRBV19
d_call: TRBD1
cdr3_length: 15

cdr3_aa: CASSFRVRQEQFF
cdr3_nt: TGTGCCAGCAGCTTTAGAGTTCGACAAGAGCAGTTCTTC
j_call: TRBJ2-1
clone_size: few
v_call: TRBV7-2
d_call: NA
cdr3_length: 13

cdr3_aa: CASRGRGSGNTIYF
cdr3_nt: TGTGCCAGCAGGGGAAGGGGCTCTGGAAACACCATATATTTT
j_call: TRBJ1-3
clone_size: NA
v_call: TRBV6-5
d_call: NA
cdr3_length: 14

cdr3_aa: CASSYDGGNTGELFF
cdr3_nt: TGTGCCAGCAGTTATGATGGGGGGAACACCGGGGAGCTGTTTTTT
j_call: TRBJ2-2
clone_size: NA
v_call: TRBV6-6
d_call: NA
cdr3_length: 15

cdr3_aa: CASSDGLYGYTF
cdr3_nt: TGTGCCAGCAGTGATGGTCTCTATGGCTACACCTTC
j_call: TRBJ1-2
clone_size: few
v_call: TRBV25-1
d_call: NA
cdr3_length: 12

cdr3_aa: CASQAGAISYEQYF
cdr3_nt: TGTGCCAGCCAAGCGGGTGCGATCTCCTACGAGCAGTACTTC
j_call: TRBJ2-7
clone_size: NA
v_call: TRBV2
d_call: NA
cdr3_length: 14

cdr3_aa: CASSFAGEETEQYF
cdr3_nt: TGCGCCAGCAGCTTCGCGGGAGAGGAGACCGAGCAGTACTTC
j_call: TRBJ2-7
clone_size: NA
v_call: TRBV5-1
d_call: TRBD2
cdr3_length: 14

cdr3_aa: CASSLNLGRVQYF
cdr3_nt: TGTGCCAGCAGTTTAAATTTAGGGAGGGTGCAGTACTTC
j_call: TRBJ2-5
clone_size: few
v_call: TRBV28
d_call: TRBD2
cdr3_length: 13

cdr3_aa: CASVPPGQETQYF
cdr3_nt: TGTGCTAGTGTCCCGCCCGGTCAAGAGACCCAGTACTTC
j_call: TRBJ2-5
clone_size: NA
v_call: TRBV12-5
d_call: NA
cdr3_length: 13

cdr3_aa: CASMEGMNTEAFF
cdr3_nt: TGTGCCAGCATGGAGGGGATGAACACTGAAGCTTTCTTT
j_call: TRBJ1-1
clone_size: NA
v_call: TRBV5-8
d_call: NA
cdr3_length: 13

cdr3_aa: CASSRTSRDFYEQYF
cdr3_nt: TGTGCCAGCAGCAGGACTAGTCGGGATTTCTACGAGCAGTACTTC
j_call: TRBJ2-7
clone_size: NA
v_call: TRBV21-1
d_call: NA
cdr3_length: 15

cdr3_aa: CASSIDLRGSSEKLFF
cdr3_nt: TGTGCCAGTAGTATAGATCTGCGGGGAAGTAGCGAAAAACTGTTTTTT
j_call: TRBJ1-4
clone_size: NA
v_call: TRBV19
d_call: NA
cdr3_length: 16

cdr3_aa: CASRKLAGRDNEQFF
cdr3_nt: TGTGCCAGCAGAAAACTAGCGGGGCGAGATAATGAGCAGTTCTTC
j_call: TRBJ2-1
clone_size: NA
v_call: TRBV27
d_call: TRBD2
cdr3_length: 15

cdr3_aa: CASSIGSYNEQFF
cdr3_nt: TGTGCCAGCAGCATCGGCTCCTACAATGAGCAGTTCTTC
j_call: TRBJ2-1
clone_size: NA
v_call: TRBV21-1
d_call: NA
cdr3_length: 13

cdr3_aa: CASSKGDYGYTF
cdr3_nt: TGTGCCAGCTCTAAGGGGGACTATGGCTACACCTTC
j_call: TRBJ1-2
clone_size: NA
v_call: TRBV11-2
d_call: NA
cdr3_length: 12

cdr3_aa: CASSLDVYEQYF
cdr3_nt: TGTGCCAGCAGCCTGGACGTCTACGAGCAGTACTTC
j_call: TRBJ2-7
clone_size: NA
v_call: TRBV7-9
d_call: NA
cdr3_length: 12

cdr3_aa: CASSYTYSGANVLTF
cdr3_nt: TGTGCCAGCAGTTATACCTACTCTGGGGCCAACGTCCTGACTTTC
j_call: TRBJ2-6
clone_size: NA
v_call: TRBV6-5
d_call: NA
cdr3_length: 15

cdr3_aa: CASTQTPRGADQPQHF
cdr3_nt: TGTGCCAGTACCCAGACCCCGCGCGGTGCCGATCAGCCCCAGCATTTT
j_call: TRBJ1-5
clone_size: NA
v_call: TRBV19
d_call: NA
cdr3_length: 16

cdr3_aa: CASSFQGTGANVLTF
cdr3_nt: TGTGCCAGCAGTTTCCAGGGTACTGGGGCCAACGTCCTGACTTTC
j_call: TRBJ2-6
clone_size: NA
v_call: TRBV6-6
d_call: NA
cdr3_length: 15

cdr3_aa: CASSDAKNIQYF
cdr3_nt: TGTGCCAGCAGTGACGCGAAAAACATTCAGTACTTC
j_call: TRBJ2-4
clone_size: NA
v_call: TRBV6-4
d_call: NA
cdr3_length: 12

cdr3_aa: CASSGSPIGGGGTDTQYF
cdr3_nt: TGTGCCAGCAGCGGATCCCCTATAGGCGGAGGGGGCACAGATACGCAGTATTTT
j_call: TRBJ2-3
clone_size: NA
v_call: TRBV9
d_call: NA
cdr3_length: 18